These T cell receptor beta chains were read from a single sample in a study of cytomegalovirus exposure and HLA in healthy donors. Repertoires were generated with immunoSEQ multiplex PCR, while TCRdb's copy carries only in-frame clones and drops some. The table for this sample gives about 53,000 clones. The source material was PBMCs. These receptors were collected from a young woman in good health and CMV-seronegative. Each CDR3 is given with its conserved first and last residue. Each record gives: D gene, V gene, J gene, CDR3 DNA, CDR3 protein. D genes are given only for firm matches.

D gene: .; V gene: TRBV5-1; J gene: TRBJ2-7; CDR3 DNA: TGCGCCAGCAGCTTGTCGTGGAGAGAAACCTACGAGCAGTACTTC; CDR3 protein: CASSLSWRETYEQYF
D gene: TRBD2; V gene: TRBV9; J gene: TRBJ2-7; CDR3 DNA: TGTGCCAGCAGCGTAGGCGGTAGCGGGACATACGAGCAGTACTTC; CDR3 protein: CASSVGGSGTYEQYF
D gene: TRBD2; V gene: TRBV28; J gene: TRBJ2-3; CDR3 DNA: TGTGCCAGCAGCCGCCCCCTTAGCGGGAGGTCGGATACGCAGTATTTT; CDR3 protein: CASSRPLSGRSDTQYF
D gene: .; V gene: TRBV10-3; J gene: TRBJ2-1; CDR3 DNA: TGTGCCATCAGAAGCGGACGGGGAGGTGATGAGCAGTTCTTC; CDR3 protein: CAIRSGRGGDEQFF
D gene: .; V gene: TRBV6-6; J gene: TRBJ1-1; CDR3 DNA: TGTGCCAGCAGCCTAACCGACACGAACACTGAAGCTTTCTTT; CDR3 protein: CASSLTDTNTEAFF
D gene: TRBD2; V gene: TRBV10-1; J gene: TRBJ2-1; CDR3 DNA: TGCGCCAGCAGTGATTCCCTAGCGGGAGTAATGGTTGAGCAGTTCTTC; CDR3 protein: CASSDSLAGVMVEQFF
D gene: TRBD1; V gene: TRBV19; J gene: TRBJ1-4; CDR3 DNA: TGTGCCAGTAGAGATCCAGGGGGCGATAATGAAAAACTGTTTTTT; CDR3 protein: CASRDPGGDNEKLFF
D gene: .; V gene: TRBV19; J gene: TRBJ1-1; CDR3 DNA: TGTGCCAGTAGTCCAGAGACGGGATTGAACACTGAAGCTTTCTTT; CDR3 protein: CASSPETGLNTEAFF
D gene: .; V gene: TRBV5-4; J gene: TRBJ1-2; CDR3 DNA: TGTGCCAGCACCAGGACAGAAATCTATGGCTACACCTTC; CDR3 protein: CASTRTEIYGYTF
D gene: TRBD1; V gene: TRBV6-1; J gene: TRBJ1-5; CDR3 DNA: TGTGCCAGTCTACAGGGGGCGCGGGGTCAGCCCCAGCATTTT; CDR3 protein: CASLQGARGQPQHF
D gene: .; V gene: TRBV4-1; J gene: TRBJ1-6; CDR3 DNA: TGCGCCAGCAGCCAAGGGGGAGCCAGGTCCTATAATTCACCCCTCCACTTT; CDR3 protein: CASSQGGARSYNSPLHF
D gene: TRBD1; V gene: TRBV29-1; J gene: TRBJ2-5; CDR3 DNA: TGCAGCGCCCGGACAGGGGAAGAGACCCAGTACTTC; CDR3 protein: CSARTGEETQYF
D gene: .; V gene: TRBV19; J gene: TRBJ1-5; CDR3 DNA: TGTGCCAGTAGTAGCATTCAGGACAGTAGGATTCAGCCCCAGCATTTT; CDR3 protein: CASSSIQDSRIQPQHF
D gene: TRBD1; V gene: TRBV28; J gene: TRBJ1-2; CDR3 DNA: TGTGCCAGCAGTTCTCCAGATACAGGGGGGCGAGTCTATGGCTACACCTTC; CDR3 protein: CASSSPDTGGRVYGYTF
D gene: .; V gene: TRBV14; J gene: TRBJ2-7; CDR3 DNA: TGTGCCAGCAGCCAACACCCTACAGGTGTGGGCGAGCAGTACTTC; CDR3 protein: CASSQHPTGVGEQYF
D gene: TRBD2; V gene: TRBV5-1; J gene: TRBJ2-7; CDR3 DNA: TGCGCCAGCAGCTTGGAGGTTAGCGGGAGTACCTACGAGCAGTACTTC; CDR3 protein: CASSLEVSGSTYEQYF
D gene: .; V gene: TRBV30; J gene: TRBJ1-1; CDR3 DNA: TGTGCCTGGAGTGTGGGGGGGACTATGAACACTGAAGCTTTCTTT; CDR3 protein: CAWSVGGTMNTEAFF
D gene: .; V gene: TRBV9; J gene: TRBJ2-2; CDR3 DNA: TGTGCCAGCAAAGAGACAGCGAACACCGGGGAGCTGTTTTTT; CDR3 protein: CASKETANTGELFF
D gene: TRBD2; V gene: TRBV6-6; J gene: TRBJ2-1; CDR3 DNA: TGTGCCAGCCAGACTAGCGGGGACAATGAGCAGTTCTTC; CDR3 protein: CASQTSGDNEQFF
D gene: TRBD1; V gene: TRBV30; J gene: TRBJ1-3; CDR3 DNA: TGTGCCTGGAGTGTACGCGGAGCGTGGACGGGACAGGCGCTTTCCTCTGGAAACAACATATATTTT; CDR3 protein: CAWSVRGAWTGQALSSGNNIYF
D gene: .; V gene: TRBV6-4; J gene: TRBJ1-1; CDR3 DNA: TGTGCCAGCAGTGACGAGCTGAACACTGAAGCTTTCTTT; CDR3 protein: CASSDELNTEAFF
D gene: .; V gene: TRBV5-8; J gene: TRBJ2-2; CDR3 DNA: TGTGCCAGAGCTCAGGGTAAGGGTCCCGGGGAGCTGTTTTTT; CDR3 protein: CARAQGKGPGELFF
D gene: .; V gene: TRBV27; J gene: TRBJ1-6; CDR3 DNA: TGTGCCAGCAGTTTTTTTGGGGGGGATTCACCCCTCCACTTT; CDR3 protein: CASSFFGGDSPLHF
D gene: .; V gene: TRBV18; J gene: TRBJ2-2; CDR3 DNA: TGTGCCAGCTCACTAGTTACTAGTTCCGGGGAGCTGTTTTTT; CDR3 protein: CASSLVTSSGELFF
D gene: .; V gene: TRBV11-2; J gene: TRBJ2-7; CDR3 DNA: TGTGCCAGCAGCGGGGCGGGGTACTTCTCCTACGAGCAGTACTTC; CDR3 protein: CASSGAGYFSYEQYF
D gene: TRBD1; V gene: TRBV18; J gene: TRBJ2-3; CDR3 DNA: TGTGCCAGCTCACGGACAGGGAAGGCAGATACGCAGTATTTT; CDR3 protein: CASSRTGKADTQYF
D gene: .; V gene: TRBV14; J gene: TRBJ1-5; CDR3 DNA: TGTGCCAGCAGCCAAGATACGAGTCAGCCCCAGCATTTT; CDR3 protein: CASSQDTSQPQHF
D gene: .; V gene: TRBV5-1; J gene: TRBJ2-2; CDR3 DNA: TGCGCCAGCAGCTTGGCCAGCGGGAACACCGGGGAGCTGTTTTTT; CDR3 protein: CASSLASGNTGELFF
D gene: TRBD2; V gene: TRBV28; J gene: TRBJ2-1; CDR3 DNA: TGTGCCAGCACCCCCCCCGGCGGGAGAACTACGGTTGAGCAGTTCTTC; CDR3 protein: CASTPPGGRTTVEQFF
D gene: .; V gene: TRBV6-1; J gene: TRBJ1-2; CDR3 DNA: TGTGCCAGCAGTGCGGGCTATGGCTACACCTTC; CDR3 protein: CASSAGYGYTF
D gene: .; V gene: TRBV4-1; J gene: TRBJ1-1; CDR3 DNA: TGCGCCAGCAGCCACCCCTTAACCCCGACAGTGAACACTGAAGCTTTCTTT; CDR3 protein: CASSHPLTPTVNTEAFF
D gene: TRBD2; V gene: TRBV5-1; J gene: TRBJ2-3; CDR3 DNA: TGCGCCAGCAGCTCCGGGAGCGGGAGGGAAGATACGCAGTATTTT; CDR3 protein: CASSSGSGREDTQYF
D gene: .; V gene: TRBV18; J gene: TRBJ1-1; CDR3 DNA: TGTGCCAGCTCACCATTTCTCTCTGAAGCTTTCTTT; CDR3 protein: CASSPFLSEAFF
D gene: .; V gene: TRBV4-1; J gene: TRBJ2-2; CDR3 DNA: TGCGCCAGCAGCCAAGAGTCCCCACTAGCCACGAACACCGGGGAGCTGTTTTTT; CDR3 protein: CASSQESPLATNTGELFF